This TCR beta chain derives from a study of identical twins. The study's findings and limits: Invariant MAIT and iNKT cells could partly confound zero-insertion analyses. While abundant cord blood beta clonotypes carried fewer insertions, memory repertoires showed no such pattern.

On this clonotype itself: Its specificity is unknown.

TCRdb analysed the 5' RACE reads with MiXCR anew, one entry per CDR3 protein. Among some 300,000 distinct CDR3 sequences listed, 9% to 15% were seen once. This sample was shared with a second study, whose subject was yellow fever vaccine responses in identical twins.

Sequencing used CD8+ T cells sorted from blood. The source of this sequence is a young woman in good health.

The CDR3 nucleotides are TGTGCCAGCAGTATGGACAGCCCCCGACTCTACGAGCAGTACTTC. It yields the protein CASSMDSPRLYEQYF. The chain carries TRBV6-1 and TRBJ2-7; TRBD1 is a possible D gene (6 bases). CDR3 size: 15 residues. The germline CDR1 and CDR2 sequences are MNHNS and SASEGT. Trimming shortened V by 5 bases and J by 3 bases, and 17 bases separated the two germline ends.